This T cell receptor beta chain was observed in a study of cytomegalovirus exposure and HLA in healthy donors. Study findings and constraints: Later work found most CMV-associated TCR beta chains apparently HLA-restricted. As confirmed in vitro, a few CMV-associated chains were specific for CMV antigens. Association with HLA alleles at 0.05 false discovery rate was found for around 17,000 TCR beta sequences in a later analysis.

PCR primers comprised 60 Vbeta and 13 Jbeta primers. The repertoire was sequenced with immunoSEQ multiplex PCR; TCRdb's copy has only in-frame clones and lacks some. The sample has some 130,000 clones, around 71% seen once. Comment on this clone: Its specificity is not known.

V shed 3 bases and J 3 bases; nucleotides not matched to a gene: 9. CDR1 and CDR2 (germline): SGHDN, FVKESK. The CDR3 spans 16 residues. This sequence joins TRBV14 and TRBJ2-7; TRBD1 matches at 9 bases. This TCR came from an older woman in good health and CMV-seropositive. The specimen sequenced was PBMCs. CDR3 coding DNA: TGTGCCAGCAGCCATCCCCGGGACAGGGAGAACTACGAGCAGTACTTC. Its protein product is CASSHPRDRENYEQYF.